These 21 T cell receptor beta chains originate from one sample sequenced in a study of patients and donors after allogeneic stem cell transplantation. In TCRdb, the RT-PCR reads were re-called with MiXCR into one record per CDR3 protein. The table lists fewer than 500,000 distinct CDR3 sequences, around 16% of them singletons. What was sequenced was blood, either unsorted or a sorted T cell fraction (not recorded which). Source of these receptors: a human donor who was either an allogeneic HSCT recipient or a stem cell or donor lymphocyte infusion donor (not recorded which). It is not recorded whose cells these are; they may come from a transplant donor.

This rearrangement joins TRBV5-1 to TRBJ2-2, with TRBD2 as a possible D gene (6 bases). This CDR3 region has 15 residues. Trimming stripped 4 bases from V and 6 bases from J, with 16 bases between. Germline CDR1 is SGHRS and CDR2 is YFSETQ. CDR3: CASSGGTERAGELFF. The CDR3, as DNA: TGCGCCAGCAGCGGAGGGACTGAAAGAGCCGGGGAGCTGTTTTTT.

This clonotype was recorded at least ten times. The chain has TRBV29-1 and TRBJ2-7; D is uncertain. Trimming stripped 6 bases from V and 6 bases from J, with 6 bases between. CDR1 is SQVTM and CDR2 is ANQGSEA in the germline V gene. This CDR3 is built from 9 residues. The CDR3 loop reads CSVAFEQYF. CDR3 DNA sequence: TGCAGCGTGGCATTCGAGCAGTACTTC.

A few counts support this clonotype. This chain joins TRBV7-2 and TRBJ2-4; D remains unclear. This CDR3 has 15 residues. V was clipped by 0 bases and J by 0 bases, with 6 bases between them. Germline-derived CDR1 and CDR2 are SGHTA and FQGNSA. CDR3 amino acids: CASSLARLAKNIQYF. The CDR3 region has the DNA TGTGCCAGCAGCTTAGCTCGTCTAGCCAAAAACATTCAGTACTTC.

J is TRBJ2-1 and V is TRBV20-1, with TRBD2 matching over 8 bases. V lost 1 base and J lost 6; bases outside the gene matches: 8. The CDR3 length is 15 residues. Germline V lookup: CDR1 DFQATT, CDR2 SNEGSKA (reference sequence). CDR3 region: CSARVSGTRANEQFF. CDR3 nucleotide sequence: TGCAGTGCTAGAGTCAGCGGGACTAGAGCCAATGAGCAGTTCTTC.

The chain links TRBV5-1 to TRBJ2-7, with D possibly being TRBD1 or TRBD2 (6 bases each). The CDR3 loop spans 13 amino acids. Germline CDR1 SGHRS, CDR2 YFSETQ. The germline V and J ends were trimmed by 6 bases and 3 bases, with 13 bases remaining between them. The CDR3 reads CASKQGGGYEQYF. In DNA form, the CDR3 reads TGCGCCAGCAAGCAAGGAGGGGGCTACGAGCAGTACTTC.

This chain uses TRBV18 with TRBJ2-5; D might be TRBD2 (5 bases). Germline V lookup: CDR1 KGHSH, CDR2 LQKENI. V gave up 8 bases and J gave up 5 bases, with 15 bases separating them. The CDR3 runs 13 residues. CDR3 in DNA: TGTGCCAGCGCGGCAACAGCGGTGGAGACCCAGTACTTC. Translating gives CASAATAVETQYF.

A few counts support this clonotype. The CDR3, as DNA: TGCGCCAGCAGCCGATCAGTGGGGGACAGGGATAAGCCGTACTTC. It codes for CASSRSVGDRDKPYF. The V and J genes are TRBV4-1 and TRBJ2-7; 9 nucleotides align to TRBD1. V lost 4 bases to trimming and J lost 12 bases; unmatched junction nucleotides: 16. In germline, CDR1 is MGHRA, CDR2 YSYEKL. This CDR3 region has 15 residues.

The V call is TRBV6-2 or TRBV6-3, the J call TRBJ2-2; 9 bases line up with TRBD2. The CDR3 spans 15 residues. Germline V gene lookup returns CDR1 MNHEY and CDR2 SVGEGT. V shed 6 bases and J 5 bases; nucleotides not matched to a gene: 7. The CDR3 spells CASRMGLALTGELFF. The DNA for the CDR3 is TGTGCCAGCAGGATGGGACTAGCTTTAACCGGGGAGCTGTTTTTT.

In this sample, this clonotype turned up a few times. The chain couples TRBV20-1 to TRBJ1-1; D ambiguous. Germline V gives CDR1 DFQATT, CDR2 SNEGSKA (reference sequence). Trimming pared 2 bases from V and 3 bases from J, leaving 10 bases between. The CDR3 has 13 residues. CDR3 residues: CSARRRMDTEAFF. Here the CDR3 DNA reads TGCAGTGCTAGAAGACGGATGGACACTGAAGCTTTCTTT.

In this sample, this clonotype turned up many times. The chain links TRBV12-3 or TRBV12-4 to TRBJ1-2, with no clear D. V was pared by 5 bases and J by 5 bases, with 18 bases between. The CDR3 is made up of 15 amino acids. The CDR3 here is CASSLRPLMGYGYTF. The CDR3 DNA sequence: TGTGCCAGCAGTCTCAGGCCTCTCATGGGGTATGGCTACACCTTC.

The rearrangement links TRBV5-1 to TRBJ1-2, with a possible D match to TRBD1 (6 bases). There are 14 residues in the CDR3. The germline CDR1 and CDR2 sequences are SGHRS and YFSETQ. The V end was cut by 2 bases, the J end by 4 bases, with 12 bases between. The CDR3, as DNA: TGCGCCAGCAGCTTCCACAGGGACCTCTATGGCTACACCTTC. This codes for CASSFHRDLYGYTF.

There are a few counts of this clonotype. The chain carries TRBV20-1 and TRBJ2-3; 13 nucleotides agree with TRBD2. The J segment lost 3 bases and the V segment lost 6 bases, leaving 6 bases of the junction unmatched. From germline, CDR1 is DFQATT and CDR2 SNEGSKA (reference sequence). This CDR3 spans 15 amino acids. The DNA of the CDR3 is TGCAGTGCCCTAACTAGCGGGAGGGCGACAGATACGCAGTATTTT. It encodes CSALTSGRATDTQYF.

The chain's CDR3 is CASSSKAPAGGLTDTQYF. CDR3 bases: TGTGCCAGCAGCTCCAAGGCTCCAGCGGGAGGACTCACAGATACGCAGTATTTT. This rearrangement joins TRBV11-1 to TRBJ2-3, with TRBD2 matching 9 bases. This CDR3 has 18 residues. Looked up from germline, CDR1 is SGHAT and CDR2 is FQDESV (reference sequence). Losses at the gene ends were 4 bases for V and 2 bases for J; bases not matched to a gene: 13.

This clonotype occurred a few times. The chain couples TRBV4-3 to TRBJ2-1; 9 bases map to TRBD2. V shed 1 base and J 1 base; nucleotides not matched to a gene: 5. The CDR3 has 17 residues. The germline V gene encodes CDR1 LGHNA and CDR2 YSLEER. This CDR3 reads CASSQVPGLASYNEQFF. The CDR3 nucleotides read TGCGCCAGCAGCCAAGTACCGGGACTAGCTTCCTACAATGAGCAGTTCTTC.

This clonotype has just a few counts. This sequence joins TRBV30 and TRBJ1-5; D gene uncertain. The CDR3 extends over 13 amino acids. The V end lost 2 bases, the J end lost 7 bases, and 12 bases lay between the germline ends. Germline values: CDR1 GTSNPN, CDR2 SVGIG (reference sequence). CDR3 sequence reads: CAWSISLGQPQHF. CDR3 bases: TGTGCCTGGAGTATTTCCCTGGGCCAGCCCCAGCATTTT.

This clonotype was seen repeatedly, ten times or more. This chain connects TRBV12-3 or TRBV12-4 to TRBJ2-3; possible D gene TRBD2, 5 bases. The ends were cut back, 0 bases at V and 5 bases at J, with 9 bases in the middle. This CDR3 has 14 amino acids. CDR3 sequence (DNA): TGTGCCAGCAGTTTAGCGGGAGTTGGAGATACGCAGTATTTT. Translated, it gives CASSLAGVGDTQYF.

This clonotype has only a few counts. This chain connects TRBV10-3 to TRBJ1-1, with D hard to call. This CDR3 spans 15 amino acids. Germline loops: CDR1 ENHRY, CDR2 SYGVKD. V dropped 1 base and J dropped 1 base, with 10 bases sitting between them. This chain's CDR3 is CAISEWERPNTEAFF. The CDR3, as DNA: TGTGCCATCAGTGAGTGGGAAAGGCCGAACACTGAAGCTTTCTTT.

CDR3 protein: CASSWNRGSYEQYF. DNA for the CDR3: TGTGCCAGCAGCTGGAACAGGGGGAGTTACGAGCAGTACTTC. The chain is built from TRBV5-4 and TRBJ2-7, with 8 bases that match TRBD1. The CDR3 covers 14 residues. J was trimmed by 4 bases and V by 3 bases; bases with no gene match: 6. Germline CDR1 is SGHNT and CDR2 is YYREEE (reference sequence).

The chain recombines TRBV7-3 with TRBJ2-5; 8 nucleotides agree with TRBD2. V was clipped by 5 bases and J by 5 bases; unmatched bases: 10. The germline CDR1 and CDR2 sequences are SGHTA and FQGTGA. This CDR3 is built from 15 residues. The CDR3 here is CASSTSGGAGETQYF. The CDR3 DNA is TGTGCCAGCAGCACCTCCGGGGGGGCTGGGGAGACCCAGTACTTC. The variable domain in full, completed from reference TRBV7-3 and TRBJ2-5, reads GAGVSQTPSNKVTEKGKYVELRCDPISGHTALYWYRQSLGQGPEFLIYFQGTGAADDSGLPNDRFFAVRPEGSVSTLKIQRTERGDSAVYLCASSTSGGAGETQYFGPGTRLLVL.

The chain combines TRBV5-6 with TRBJ2-7; tentatively, D is TRBD2 (6 bases). Trimming stripped 4 bases from V and 2 bases from J, with 19 bases between. Per germline, CDR1 SGHDT and CDR2 YYEEEE. This CDR3 contains 16 residues. CDR3 sequence (DNA): TGTGCCAGCAGCCTCGACATCAAAGGGACTCCCTACGAGCAGTACTTC. Translation: CASSLDIKGTPYEQYF.

The chain employs TRBV6-5 and TRBJ2-7; 11 bases fit TRBD1. Germline values: CDR1 MNHEY, CDR2 SVGAGI. The CDR3 covers 16 residues. The trim removed 1 base at V and 4 bases at J, leaving 6 bases unmatched. This CDR3 is CASSYFGQGARYEQYF. The CDR3 bases are TGTGCCAGCAGTTACTTCGGACAGGGGGCAAGGTACGAGCAGTACTTC.